The subject of this entry is one TCR beta chain. The antigen remains unidentified. Time point described: persistent/refractory GD, antithyroid drugs over 5 years with positive TRAb. Generation of the TCR library employed RNA extracted from PBMCs. This sample was included in a study of regulatory T cells in long-lasting Graves disease. The wider study: Persistent Graves' disease meant over 5 years of antithyroid drugs with positive TSH receptor antibodies. Study conclusions and caveats: Under persistent disease, TRBV28, TRBJ1-2 and TRBJ2-5 were used preferentially.

The TCR beta library used iRepertoire HTBI primers with Arm-PCR amplification of CDR3. Via MiXCR, TCRdb re-called the multiplex PCR reads, giving one row per CDR3 protein. Found here are 400,000 to 600,000 distinct CDR3 sequences, under 25% of them singletons; the top ten hold around 7%. V lost 2 bases and J lost 1, with 21 bases in between. The CDR3 has 19 residues. CDR1 and CDR2 (germline): MGHRA, YSYEKL. This receptor was obtained from a female donor with Graves disease. The chain carries TRBV4-1 and TRBJ1-5; maybe TRBD1 (6 bases). The source material was peripheral blood mononuclear cells (PBMCs), sampled when the disease was refractory, from a patient treated with antithyroid drugs. The CDR3 reads CASSQYGTQQIKSNQPQHF. As DNA, the CDR3 is TGCGCCAGCAGCCAATACGGGACACAGCAAATTAAAAGCAATCAGCCCCAGCATTTT.